The 8 T cell receptor beta chains in this list originate from one sample, sequenced in a study of T cells in Graves' hyperthyroidism and ophthalmopathy (dated by TCRdb to the late 2010s). The method behind the library was multiplex PCR. Reads for this sample came from an Illumina HiSeq 2000. TCR beta CDR3 regions were amplified from RNA transcripts. The TCR CDR3 was subjected to a first round of RT-PCR using the HTBI primer set and the Qiagen OneStep RT-PCR kit. In TCRdb, the public reads were trimmed at Q25 with fastp and aligned with MiXCR, with productive beta chains retained. Rows with one shared CDR3 protein collapse into an entry with the most common genes and DNA. Within this sample are some 530,000 distinct CDR3 sequences, with approximately 23% of them counted one time only. The ten largest clones capture approximately 49% of the sample. Sequences were obtained from blood. The receptors stem from a woman in her seventies with Graves' ophthalmopathy.

V usage is TRBV6-1 and J usage is TRBJ1-2; no clear D gene. The V and J ends lost 2 bases and 4 bases respectively, with 5 bases between them. The V gene's germline CDR1 is MNHNS and CDR2 SASEGT. The CDR3 loop spans 12 amino acids. CDR3 nucleotide sequence: TGTGCCAGCAGTGAACGTTTCTATGGCTACACCTTC. This encodes CASSERFYGYTF.

This clonotype has more than one count but fewer than ten. The chain is built from TRBV7-2 and TRBJ2-3; maybe TRBD1 (6 bases). V was clipped by 5 bases and J by 2 bases, with 14 bases between them. Per germline, CDR1 SGHTA and CDR2 FQGNSA. The length of the CDR3 is 15 residues. The CDR3 loop reads CASSVGNRVTDTQYF. CDR3 coding DNA: TGTGCCAGCAGCGTTGGAAACAGGGTCACAGATACGCAGTATTTT.

This clonotype showed up many times. V and J are TRBV10-3 and TRBJ1-1; maybe TRBD1 (6 bases). CDR1 ENHRY and CDR2 SYGVKD come from the germline V gene. The CDR3 contains 12 residues. Trimming cost V 8 bases and J 0 bases, with 7 bases left between them. The CDR3 bases are TGTGCCATCGGACAGTTGAACACTGAAGCTTTCTTT. Translated: CAIGQLNTEAFF.

Turning to this clonotype: Just one base apart from a much larger clone, this may be a read error. The CDR3 bases are TGTGCCAGCAGCGTCGGAGGACGGGGGGCATCTGAAAAACTGTTTTTT. It specifies CASSVGGRGASEKLFF. The chain links TRBV9 to TRBJ1-4; tentatively, D is TRBD1 (6 bases). Trimming shortened V by 2 bases and J by 7 bases, and 18 bases separated the two germline ends. Germline CDR1 reads SGDLS; CDR2 reads YYNGEE. This CDR3 contains 16 residues.

There are many counts of this clonotype. This chain links TRBV11-1 with TRBJ2-3; the D gene is possibly TRBD2 (5 bases). Germline CDR1 SGHAT, CDR2 FQDESV (reference sequence). The CDR3 extends over 15 amino acids. Trimming took 2 bases from V and 4 from J, leaving 13 bases between them. The CDR3 bases are TGTGCCAGCAGCTTACACCTAGCTGAAGCAGATACGCAGTATTTT. This gives the protein CASSLHLAEADTQYF.

This chain links TRBV20-1 with TRBJ2-3; unclear D gene. The CDR3 sequence is 15 residues long. Germline CDR1 is DFQATT and CDR2 is SNEGSKA (reference sequence). Trimming cost V 0 bases and J 1 base, with 11 bases left between them. CDR3 bases: TGCAGTGCTAGAGATTCCCGTTCGGGCACAGATACGCAGTATTTT. Translating it yields CSARDSRSGTDTQYF.

The V gene is TRBV20-1, the J gene TRBJ2-5; TRBD2 is a possible D gene (6 bases). The germline CDR1 and CDR2 sequences are DFQATT and SNEGSKA (reference sequence). Trimming took off 5 bases at V and 7 bases at J, with 17 bases between the two ends. The CDR3 sequence is 13 residues long. This CDR3 reads CSASGTAGGTQYF. The CDR3 nucleotides are TGCAGTGCTTCCGGGACCGCCGGGGGGACCCAGTACTTC.

This clonotype was seen ten or more times. The chain is built from TRBV28 and TRBJ1-5; D gene ambiguous. Looked up from germline, CDR1 is MDHEN and CDR2 is SYDVKM. V was trimmed by 10 bases and J by 3 bases, leaving 16 bases between them. This CDR3 region has 14 residues. The CDR3 protein is CATQRSGNNQPQHF. The CDR3 DNA follows: TGTGCCACCCAAAGGTCGGGCAACAATCAGCCCCAGCATTTT.